Presented here are 24 T cell receptor beta chains from one specimen sequenced in a study of T cells in Graves' hyperthyroidism and ophthalmopathy. RNA transcripts served as the template for amplifying TCR beta CDR3 regions. HTBI primers were employed in a first-round RT-PCR of the TCR CDR3. TCRdb fed the multiplex PCR reads into MiXCR, producing one record per CDR3 protein. The sample has approximately 400,000 distinct CDR3 sequences, approximately 19% seen once. Sequences were obtained from blood. The source is a woman in her late teens or twenties with Graves' hyperthyroidism.

The V and J genes are TRBV6-1 and TRBJ2-5; 10 positions agree with TRBD1. The CDR3 is 14 residues long. Germline-derived CDR1 and CDR2 are MNHNS and SASEGT. V lost 7 bases to trimming and J lost 4 bases; unmatched junction nucleotides: 6. The CDR3 bases are TGTGCCAGCAAGTGGGGACAGGGGTCAGAGACCCAGTACTTC. Translating gives CASKWGQGSETQYF.

At least ten counts were recorded for this clonotype. The genes are TRBV20-1 and TRBJ1-1; no reliable D call. Germline CDR1 reads DFQATT; CDR2 reads SNEGSKA (reference sequence). Trimming removed 1 base at V and 6 bases at J, with 12 bases between. This CDR3 is built from 13 residues. In DNA form, the CDR3 reads TGCAGTGCTAGAGGAGCCGCCGAGGCTGAAGCTTTCTTT. Encoded protein: CSARGAAEAEAFF.

This clonotype was counted at least ten times. The rearrangement links TRBV7-8 to TRBJ2-5; D possibly corresponds to TRBD1 (5 bases). Per the germline V gene, CDR1 is SGHVS and CDR2 is FQNEAQ. Trimming left V 6 bases short and J 4 bases short, with 12 bases between. The CDR3 has 13 residues. The CDR3 DNA is TGTGCCAGCAGAAATAGGGGTGGAGAGACCCAGTACTTC. Translating gives CASRNRGGETQYF.

As regards this clonotype: Compared with germline, one end of the junction differs, possibly owing to a read error. J is TRBJ2-5 and V is TRBV20-1; D not certain. The CDR3 is made up of 13 amino acids. Germline CDR1 DFQATT, CDR2 SNEGSKA (reference sequence). CDR3 in amino acids: CSAPPEYQGTQYF. Here the CDR3 DNA reads TGCAGTGCCCCCCCGGAGTACCAAGGGACCCAGTACTTC.

This clonotype was seen many times. The chain carries TRBV30 and TRBJ1-1; D not certain. Germline V gives CDR1 GTSNPN, CDR2 SVGIG (reference sequence). V was shortened by 0 bases and J by 5 bases, with 13 bases between the two germline ends. The CDR3 contains 14 residues. CDR3 protein: CAWSVPAPGTEAFF. The DNA for the CDR3 is TGTGCCTGGAGTGTACCGGCACCTGGAACTGAAGCTTTCTTT.

There are a few counts of this clonotype. This chain links TRBV7-2 with TRBJ2-2, with D tentatively TRBD2 (5 bases). This CDR3 is 15 amino acids long. V lost 3 bases, J lost 3 bases, and 11 bases lay in between. Germline V gene data show CDR1 as SGHTA and CDR2 as FQGNSA. DNA of the CDR3: TGTGCCAGCAGCTTCGGGCTAGCATACACCGGGGAGCTGTTTTTT. Protein product: CASSFGLAYTGELFF.

This clonotype was counted only a few times. The chain combines TRBV6-5 with TRBJ1-6; D may be TRBD1 (5 bases). Per the germline V gene, CDR1 is MNHEY and CDR2 is SVGAGI. The CDR3 has 15 amino acids. V lost 2 bases and J 7 bases, leaving 12 bases between the germline ends. In DNA, the CDR3 is TGTGCCAGCAGTTACGAAGGATCAGGGAATTCACCCCTCCACTTT. It codes for CASSYEGSGNSPLHF.

This clonotype was seen just once. V is TRBV27 and J is TRBJ2-5; TRBD2 aligns across 7 bases. Germline V lookup: CDR1 MNHEY, CDR2 SMNVEV (reference sequence). V was pared by 9 bases and J by 4 bases, with 11 bases of the junction left unmatched. CDR3 size: 14 residues. This CDR3 is CASMRTGGGETQYF. The CDR3 DNA reads as TGTGCCAGTATGAGGACGGGGGGAGGAGAGACCCAGTACTTC.

This clonotype appeared many times. The rearrangement links TRBV11-2 to TRBJ1-5; the D gene is possibly TRBD1 (5 bases). With 0 bases removed from V and 6 bases from J, the gap between germline ends came to 9 bases. Germline V gives CDR1 SGHAT, CDR2 FQNNGV. This CDR3 has 14 amino acids. For the CDR3, the DNA is TGTGCCAGCAGCTTAGATATCGGGGCTCAGCCCCAGCATTTT. It encodes CASSLDIGAQPQHF.

This clonotype occurred many times. The chain is built from TRBV4-1 and TRBJ1-1; no reliable D call. V lost 2 bases and J lost 4, with 11 bases in between. This CDR3 is built from 14 residues. CDR1 MGHRA and CDR2 YSYEKL come from the germline V gene. In DNA, the CDR3 is TGCGCCAGCAGCCAATTCGAGGGTAGCACTGAAGCTTTCTTT. Protein: CASSQFEGSTEAFF.

This clonotype was recorded at least ten times. This chain links TRBV19 with TRBJ1-1; no firm D call. This CDR3 contains 13 residues. Germline V lookup: CDR1 LNHDA, CDR2 SQIVND (reference sequence). Deletions cut 2 bases from V and 4 bases from J, with 8 bases between. Here the CDR3 DNA reads TGTGCCAGTAGTATAAGGCAGGCCACTGAAGCTTTCTTT. Translated, it gives CASSIRQATEAFF.

The chain joins TRBV18 to TRBJ1-5, with D possibly matching TRBD1 (5 bases). V was pared by 4 bases and J by 7 bases, with 20 bases between. Germline V gene lookup returns CDR1 KGHSH and CDR2 LQKENI. The length of the CDR3 is 16 residues. CDR3 DNA: TGTGCCAGCTCACGAACCGGGACCCGGGGGGAACAGCCCCAGCATTTT. It translates to CASSRTGTRGEQPQHF.

This clonotype was seen many times. The rearrangement joins TRBV6-1 to TRBJ1-5; D is undetermined. Germline lookup yields CDR1 MNHNS and CDR2 SASEGT. V shed 2 bases and J shed 3 bases, with 11 bases lying between them. This CDR3 has 15 amino acids. The CDR3, as DNA: TGTGCCAGCAGTGAACCGGGCAGTCCCAATCAGCCCCAGCATTTT. Translating gives CASSEPGSPNQPQHF.

CDR3 sequence: CASSLSGGGGAGANVLTF. DNA of the CDR3: TGTGCCAGCAGCTTAAGCGGCGGGGGAGGGGCTGGGGCCAACGTCCTGACTTTC. The chain links TRBV27 to TRBJ2-6, with 7 bases identical to TRBD2. There are 18 residues in the CDR3. The ends lost 6 bases at V and 2 bases at J; junction bases unmatched: 13. CDR1 and CDR2 (germline): MNHEY, SMNVEV (reference sequence).

This sequence joins TRBV6-1 and TRBJ2-5; D gene uncertain. Germline CDR1 reads MNHNS; CDR2 reads SASEGT. This CDR3 has 13 residues. V lost 6 bases, J lost 5 bases, and 13 bases lay in between. The CDR3 DNA is TGTGCCAGCAGCCGGGCCAGTCGGGAGACCCAGTACTTC. Protein product: CASSRASRETQYF.

This clonotype was detected ten times or more. The chain joins TRBV29-1 to TRBJ2-7; a possible D gene is TRBD2 (6 bases). The germline gives CDR1 SQVTM, CDR2 ANQGSEA. This CDR3 comprises 13 residues. The V and J ends lost 3 bases and 6 bases respectively, with 15 bases between them. CDR3 nucleotide sequence: TGCAGCGTTGATGCTGCAGGGACTTCCGAGCAGTACTTC. Its protein product is CSVDAAGTSEQYF.

This clonotype was counted ten times or more. The gene calls are TRBV6-1 and TRBJ1-1, with D tentatively TRBD1 (5 bases). Between the trimmed V and J ends, which lost 4 bases and 1 base, there was a span of 10 bases. The CDR3 is 14 residues long. The germline V gene encodes CDR1 MNHNS and CDR2 SASEGT. CDR3 nucleotide sequence: TGTGCCAGCAGTGCCCTCGGGGCGAACACTGAAGCTTTCTTT. It yields the protein CASSALGANTEAFF.

This clonotype was recorded at least ten times. This rearrangement joins TRBV19 to TRBJ1-5, with D possibly matching TRBD1 (5 bases). Germline V lookup: CDR1 LNHDA, CDR2 SQIVND (reference sequence). Trimming removed 5 bases from V and 0 bases from J, with 11 bases in between. The CDR3 totals 15 residues. DNA of the CDR3: TGTGCCAGTAGTCAGGGTGGACATAGCAATCAGCCCCAGCATTTT. Its translation: CASSQGGHSNQPQHF.

V gene TRBV27 combines with J gene TRBJ1-2; unclear D gene. The CDR3 spans 15 residues. Germline CDR1 is MNHEY and CDR2 is SMNVEV (reference sequence). V shed 3 bases and J shed 4 bases, with 15 bases lying between them. CDR3 DNA sequence: TGTGCCAGCAGTTTCGCCGCACTAGCGTTCTATGGCTACACCTTC. Encoded protein: CASSFAALAFYGYTF.

This clonotype has ten or more counts. V is TRBV7-9 and J is TRBJ1-1; 7 bases agree with TRBD1. The CDR3 spans 14 residues. From germline, CDR1 is SEHNR and CDR2 FQNEAQ (reference sequence). With 6 bases clipped from V and 4 bases from J, the junction kept 8 bases outside the gene matches. CDR3 sequence: CASRENRGGTEAFF. For the CDR3, the DNA is TGTGCCAGCAGGGAAAACAGGGGTGGCACTGAAGCTTTCTTT.

This clonotype was counted ten times or more. The V call is TRBV28, the J call TRBJ2-7; D possibly uses TRBD1 or TRBD2 (5 bases each). Trimming cost V 3 bases and J 3 bases, with 12 bases left between them. The CDR3 runs to 14 residues. Germline V gene data show CDR1 as MDHEN and CDR2 as SYDVKM. The DNA for the CDR3 is TGTGCCAGCAGTTTCGTGGGGGAGAACTACGAGCAGTACTTC. Protein product: CASSFVGENYEQYF. Variable domain in full (rest from reference TRBV28 and TRBJ2-7): DVKVTQSSRYLVKRTGEKVFLECVQDMDHENMFWYRQDPGLGLRLIYFSYDVKMKEKGDIPEGYSVSREKKERFSLILESASTNQTSMYLCASSFVGENYEQYFGPGTRLTVT.

This clonotype was seen repeatedly, ten times or more. This chain connects TRBV28 to TRBJ1-2; 9 positions match TRBD1. The CDR3 runs to 13 residues. V lost 5 bases and J lost 6; bases outside the gene matches: 4. CDR1 is MDHEN and CDR2 is SYDVKM in the germline V gene. The CDR3 bases are TGTGCCAGCAGTGTACAGGGGGCGGATGGCTACACCTTC. Translation gives CASSVQGADGYTF.

In regard to this clonotype: Germline is not matched at one junction end, which may reflect a read error. The chain couples TRBV6-5 to TRBJ1-2, with 9 bases fitting TRBD1. Germline assignment: CDR1 MNHEY and CDR2 SVGAGI. The CDR3 loop spans 15 amino acids. The CDR3 DNA reads as TGTGCCATCAGTTACAACCCACAGGGGGCCACTGGCTACACCTTC. It is translated as CAISYNPQGATGYTF.

The chain combines TRBV29-1 with TRBJ2-7; no definite D call. CDR3 length: 13 residues. The V end lost 6 bases, the J end lost 3 bases, and 15 bases lay between the germline ends. Germline values: CDR1 SQVTM, CDR2 ANQGSEA. The CDR3 spells CSVSPMADYEQYF. The CDR3 DNA follows: TGCAGCGTGAGCCCCATGGCTGACTACGAGCAGTACTTC.